This T cell receptor (beta chain) was sequenced for a study of identical twins. On this clonotype: Its antigen is unidentified.

Unmatched junction bases numbered 5, after V lost 1 base and J lost 0 bases. The germline V gene has CDR1 SQVTM and CDR2 ANQGSEA. This CDR3 is built from 16 residues. With no exceptions, donors were healthy Caucasians. One entry per CDR3 protein, called by TCRdb with MiXCR from the 5' RACE reads. This sample yields under 900,000 distinct CDR3 sequences, of which roughly 18% are seen a single time; around 12% belongs to the top ten. General observations from the study: The models systematically underestimated how much out-of-frame TCR alpha was shared in monozygotic twins.

The sample was also reused in another study, on T cells expressing NK-cell markers.

The sequenced sample was PBMCs. The J gene is TRBJ2-1, the V gene TRBV29-1, with 8 bases matching TRBD2. The sequence was collected from a woman between 18 and 29 years old in good health. CDR3 sequence reads: CSVEATSGYSYNEQFF. CDR3 DNA sequence: TGCAGCGTTGAAGCAACTAGCGGTTACTCCTACAATGAGCAGTTCTTC.